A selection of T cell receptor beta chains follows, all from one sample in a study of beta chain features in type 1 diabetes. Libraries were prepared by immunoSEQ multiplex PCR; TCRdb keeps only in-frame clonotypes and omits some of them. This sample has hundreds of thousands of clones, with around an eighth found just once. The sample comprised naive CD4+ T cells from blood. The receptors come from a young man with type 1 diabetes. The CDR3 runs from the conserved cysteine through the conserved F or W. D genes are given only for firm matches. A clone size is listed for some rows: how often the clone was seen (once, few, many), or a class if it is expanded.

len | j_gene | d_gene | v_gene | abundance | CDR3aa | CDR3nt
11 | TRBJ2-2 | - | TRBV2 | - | CANSNTGELFF | TGTGCCAATTCGAACACCGGGGAGCTGTTTTTT
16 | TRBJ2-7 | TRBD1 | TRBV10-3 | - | CAISEPPGQGVLEQYF | TGTGCCATCAGTGAGCCGCCGGGACAGGGGGTGCTCGAGCAGTACTTC
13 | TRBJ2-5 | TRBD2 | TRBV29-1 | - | CSVEEGRGGFQYF | TGCAGCGTTGAAGAAGGACGGGGGGGATTCCAGTACTTC
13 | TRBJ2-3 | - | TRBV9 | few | CASSATGLETQYF | TGTGCCAGCAGCGCCACCGGTTTGGAAACGCAGTATTTT
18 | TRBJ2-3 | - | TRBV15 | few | CATSRGGEGPPATDTQYF | TGTGCCACCAGCAGAGGTGGGGAAGGGCCTCCAGCCACAGATACGCAGTATTTT
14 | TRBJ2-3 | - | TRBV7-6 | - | CASSLVTVTDTQYF | TGTGCCAGCAGCTTAGTGACAGTAACAGATACGCAGTATTTT
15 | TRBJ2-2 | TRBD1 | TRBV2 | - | CASSVDRANTGELFF | TGTGCCAGCAGTGTGGACAGGGCCAACACCGGGGAGCTGTTTTTT
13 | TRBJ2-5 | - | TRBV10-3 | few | CAARSADTETQYF | TGTGCCGCCAGATCCGCCGACACCGAGACCCAGTACTTC
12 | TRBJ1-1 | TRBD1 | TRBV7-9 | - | CASSSLTGRAFF | TGTGCCAGCAGCTCACTGACAGGGCGTGCTTTCTTT
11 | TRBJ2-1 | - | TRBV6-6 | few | CASGWNNEQFF | TGTGCCAGCGGGTGGAACAATGAGCAGTTCTTC
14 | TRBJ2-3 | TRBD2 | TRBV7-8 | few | CAIKTSGFADTQYF | TGTGCCATCAAGACTAGCGGGTTCGCAGATACGCAGTATTTT
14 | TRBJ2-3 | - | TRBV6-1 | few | CASRTSDYTDTQYF | TGTGCCAGCAGGACATCTGACTATACAGATACGCAGTATTTT
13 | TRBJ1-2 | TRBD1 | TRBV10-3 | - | CAISDTGDYGYTF | TGTGCCATCAGTGATACAGGGGACTATGGCTACACCTTC
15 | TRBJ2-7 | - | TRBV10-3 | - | CAISESNAALGEQYF | TGTGCCATCAGTGAGTCCAATGCTGCCTTGGGGGAGCAGTACTTC
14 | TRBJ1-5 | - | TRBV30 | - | CAWSAASGDQPQHF | TGTGCCTGGAGTGCGGCATCGGGGGATCAGCCCCAGCATTTT
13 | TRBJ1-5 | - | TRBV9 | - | CASSAGPDQPQHF | TGTGCCAGCAGCGCCGGCCCAGATCAGCCCCAGCATTTT
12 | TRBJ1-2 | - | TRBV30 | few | CAWKEQAYGYTF | TGTGCCTGGAAGGAACAGGCGTATGGCTACACCTTC
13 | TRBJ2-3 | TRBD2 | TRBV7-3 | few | CASSSGGSNTQYF | TGTGCCAGCAGTAGCGGGGGTTCGAATACGCAGTATTTT
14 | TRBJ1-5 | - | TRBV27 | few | CASSRAYSNQPQHF | TGTGCCAGCAGCCGAGCTTATAGCAATCAGCCCCAGCATTTT
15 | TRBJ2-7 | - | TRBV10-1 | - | CASSAGTESSYEQYF | TGCGCCAGCAGTGCCGGGACCGAGAGCTCCTACGAGCAGTACTTC
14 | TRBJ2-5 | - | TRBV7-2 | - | CASSLAGIEETQYF | TGTGCCAGCAGCTTAGCCGGGATCGAGGAGACCCAGTACTTC
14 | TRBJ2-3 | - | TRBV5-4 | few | CASSLELAADTQYF | TGTGCCAGCAGCTTGGAACTAGCCGCAGATACGCAGTATTTT